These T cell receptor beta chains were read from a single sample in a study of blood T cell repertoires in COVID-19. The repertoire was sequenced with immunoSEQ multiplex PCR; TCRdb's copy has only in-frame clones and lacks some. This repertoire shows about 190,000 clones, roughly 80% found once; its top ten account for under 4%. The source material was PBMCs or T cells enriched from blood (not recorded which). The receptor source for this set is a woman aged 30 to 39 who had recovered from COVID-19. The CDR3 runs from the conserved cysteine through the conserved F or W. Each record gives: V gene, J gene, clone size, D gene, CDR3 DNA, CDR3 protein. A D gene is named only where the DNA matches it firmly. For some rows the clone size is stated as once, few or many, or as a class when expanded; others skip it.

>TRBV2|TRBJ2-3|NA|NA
TGTGCCAGCAGTGAACTAGCCGCAGATACGCAGTATTTT
CASSELAADTQYF
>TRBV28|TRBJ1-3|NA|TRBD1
TGTGCCAGCAGGTCGACAGGGGGTATATATTTT
CASRSTGGIYF
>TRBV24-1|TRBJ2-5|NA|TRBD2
TGTGCCACCAGTGAACCTAGCGGGGTTGGGGAGACCCAGTACTTC
CATSEPSGVGETQYF
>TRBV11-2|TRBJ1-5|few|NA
TGTGCCAGCAGCACTCCGGGGGAGCCCCAGCATTTT
CASSTPGEPQHF
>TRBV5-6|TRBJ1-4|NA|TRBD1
TGTGCCAGCAGCCCCGGGACAGGGGGCGGAAAACTGTTTTTT
CASSPGTGGGKLFF
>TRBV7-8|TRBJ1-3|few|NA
TGTGCCAGCAGCTCCCTTATAACAGGGACGGGCACCATATATTTT
CASSSLITGTGTIYF
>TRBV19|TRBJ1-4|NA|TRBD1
TGTGCCAGTAGTACCCAGGGACAGGGGAATGAAAAACTGTTTTTT
CASSTQGQGNEKLFF
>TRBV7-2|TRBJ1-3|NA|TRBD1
TGTGCCAGCAGCACCGGGACAGGAGTCTCTGGAAACACCATATATTTT
CASSTGTGVSGNTIYF
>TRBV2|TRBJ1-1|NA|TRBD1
TGTGCCAGCAGTCCTTTGGGACAGGGAAGGACTGAAGCTTTCTTT
CASSPLGQGRTEAFF
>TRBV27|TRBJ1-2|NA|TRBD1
TGTGCCAGCAGAAGGGGGCAGGGCCCCCTGGGGCACGGCTACACCTTC
CASRRGQGPLGHGYTF
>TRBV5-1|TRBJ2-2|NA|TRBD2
TGCGCCAGCAGCTTTCGAGCGGGGTTCACCGGGGAGCTGTTTTTT
CASSFRAGFTGELFF
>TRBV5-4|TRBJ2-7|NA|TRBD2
TGTGCCAGCAGCTCCGGACTAGCGGATCTCTACGAGCAGTACTTC
CASSSGLADLYEQYF
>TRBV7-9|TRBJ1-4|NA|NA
TGTGCCAGCAGCATCACAGGTGCAGCTAATGAAAAACTGTTTTTT
CASSITGAANEKLFF
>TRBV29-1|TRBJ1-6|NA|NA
TGCAGCGTCTTATTGGGGCCCGTCGATAATTCACCCCTCCACTTT
CSVLLGPVDNSPLHF
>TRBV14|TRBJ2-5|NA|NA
TGTGCCAGCAGCCAAGTCGGGGAGACCCAGTACTTC
CASSQVGETQYF
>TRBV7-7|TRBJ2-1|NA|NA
TGTGCTAGCAGCTCCTCAGGGAATAAGAATGAGCAGTTCTTC
CASSSSGNKNEQFF
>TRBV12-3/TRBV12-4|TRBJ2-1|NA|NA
TGTGCCAGCAGTCCCGGTAGTGATGAGCAGTTCTTC
CASSPGSDEQFF
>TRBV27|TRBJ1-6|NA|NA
TGTGCCAGCAGTTTCAGGGATTCACCCCTCCACTTT
CASSFRDSPLHF
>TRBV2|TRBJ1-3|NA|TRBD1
TGTGCCAGCTTCACAGGGGCTGGAAACACCATATATTTT
CASFTGAGNTIYF
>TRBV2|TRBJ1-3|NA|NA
TGTGCCAGCATTGGGGTAGGGGGCTCTGGAAACACCATATATTTT
CASIGVGGSGNTIYF
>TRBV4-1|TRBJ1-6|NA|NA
TGCGCCAGCAGCCCCGGCTCCTATAATTCACCCCTCCACTTT
CASSPGSYNSPLHF
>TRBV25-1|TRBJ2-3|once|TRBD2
TGTGCCACCTTAGCGGGGGCCTTCACAGATACGCAGTATTTT
CATLAGAFTDTQYF
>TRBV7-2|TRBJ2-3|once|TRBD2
TGTGCCAGCAGCCGTAGCGGGAGAACAGATACGCAGTATTTT
CASSRSGRTDTQYF
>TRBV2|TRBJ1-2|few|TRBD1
TGTGCCAGCAGTGAAGGGCGGGGGACAGGGAATGGCTACACCTTC
CASSEGRGTGNGYTF
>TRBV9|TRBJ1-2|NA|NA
TGTGCCAGCAGCACTCCAGGGGTAATCGAAGGCTACACCTTC
CASSTPGVIEGYTF
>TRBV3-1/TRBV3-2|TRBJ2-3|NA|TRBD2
TGTGCCAGCAGCCAAGATCTGCCTAGCGGACATACGCAGTATTTT
CASSQDLPSGHTQYF
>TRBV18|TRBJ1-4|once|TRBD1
TGTGCCAGCTCACCACCGACAGGGGGCGGCGAAAAACTGTTTTTT
CASSPPTGGGEKLFF
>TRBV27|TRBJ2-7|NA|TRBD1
TGTGCCAGCAGTTTACGGGGACAGGGAGGCTACGAGCAGTACTTC
CASSLRGQGGYEQYF